This T cell receptor beta chain stems from a study of cytomegalovirus exposure and HLA in healthy donors. Data came from immunoSEQ multiplex PCR; TCRdb stores just in-frame clones and leaves some out. The table shows some 60,000 clones, with approximately 96% occurring only once. Germline-derived CDR1 and CDR2 are ENHRY and SYGVKD. The CDR3 length is 15 residues. Trimming took 4 bases from V and 4 from J; bases not matched to a gene: 7. The source of this sequence is a man in his late teens or twenties in good health and CMV-seronegative. The source material was PBMCs. The chain combines TRBV10-3 with TRBJ2-1, with 7 bases matching TRBD2. The CDR3 protein is CAISGTSSMYNEQFF. The CDR3 region has the DNA TGTGCCATCAGTGGGACTAGTAGTATGTACAATGAGCAGTTCTTC.